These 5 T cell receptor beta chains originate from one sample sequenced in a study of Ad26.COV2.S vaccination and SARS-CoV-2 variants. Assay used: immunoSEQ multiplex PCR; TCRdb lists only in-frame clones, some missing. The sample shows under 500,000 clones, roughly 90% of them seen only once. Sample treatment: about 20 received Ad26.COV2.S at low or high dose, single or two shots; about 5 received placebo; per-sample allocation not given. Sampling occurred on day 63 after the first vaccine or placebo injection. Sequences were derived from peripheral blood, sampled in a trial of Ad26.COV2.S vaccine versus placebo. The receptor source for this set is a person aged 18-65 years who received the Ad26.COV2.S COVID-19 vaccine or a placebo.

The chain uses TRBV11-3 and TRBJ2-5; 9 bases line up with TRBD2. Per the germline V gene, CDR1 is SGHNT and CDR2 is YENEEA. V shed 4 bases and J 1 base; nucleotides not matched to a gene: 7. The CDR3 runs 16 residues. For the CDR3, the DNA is TGTGCCAGCAGCTCCGCCTTTAGCGGGGGCCAAGAGACCCAGTACTTC. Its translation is CASSSAFSGGQETQYF.

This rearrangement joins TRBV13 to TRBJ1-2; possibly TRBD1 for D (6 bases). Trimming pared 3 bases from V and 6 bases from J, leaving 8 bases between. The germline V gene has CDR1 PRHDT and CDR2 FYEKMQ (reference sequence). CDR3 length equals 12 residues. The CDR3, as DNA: TGTGCCAGCAGCTTGGGGGCGCATGGCTACACCTTC. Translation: CASSLGAHGYTF.

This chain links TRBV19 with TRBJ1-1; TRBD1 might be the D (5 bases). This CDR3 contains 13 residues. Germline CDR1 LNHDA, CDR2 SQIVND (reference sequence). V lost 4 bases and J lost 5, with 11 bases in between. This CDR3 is CASSTRGGTEAFF. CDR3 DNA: TGTGCCAGTAGTACCCGGGGCGGGACTGAAGCTTTCTTT.

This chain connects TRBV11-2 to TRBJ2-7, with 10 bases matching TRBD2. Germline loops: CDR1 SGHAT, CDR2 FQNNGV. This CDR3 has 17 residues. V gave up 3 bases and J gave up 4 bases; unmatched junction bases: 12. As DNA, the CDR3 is TGTGCCAGCAGCTTGAACCCTAGCGGGGGATTTAGTTACGAGCAGTACTTC. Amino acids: CASSLNPSGGFSYEQYF.

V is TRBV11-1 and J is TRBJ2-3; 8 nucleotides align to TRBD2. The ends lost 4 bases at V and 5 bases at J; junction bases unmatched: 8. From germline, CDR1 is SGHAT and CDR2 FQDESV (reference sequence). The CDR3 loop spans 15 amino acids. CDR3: CASSSLAGEVDTQYF. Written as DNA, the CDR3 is TGTGCCAGCAGCTCGCTAGCGGGTGAGGTAGATACGCAGTATTTT. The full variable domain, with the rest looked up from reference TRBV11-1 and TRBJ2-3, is EAEVAQSPRYKITEKSQAVAFWCDPISGHATLYWYRQILGQGPELLVQFQDESVVDDSQLPKDRFSAERLKGVDSTLKIQPAELGDSAMYLCASSSLAGEVDTQYFGPGTRLTVL.